Given below is one T cell receptor (beta chain) in context. The target antigen is unknown. The data were taken from a study of radiation and T cells in renal cell carcinoma. Study at large: Nephrectomy followed 15 Gy stereotactic body radiation by 4 weeks.

The method was immunoSEQ multiplex PCR; TCRdb's version includes in-frame clones alone and lacks a portion of them. The profile shows 87,000 or so clones, 65% to 90% of them singletons. This sample's time point: baseline pretreatment blood. Treatment: 15 Gy SBRT to primary tumor, nephrectomy 4 weeks later. After SBRT, blood was collected at 2 and 4 weeks, plus baseline. Germline V CDR1 and CDR2: LGHNT, FRNRAP. The J segment lost 8 bases and the V segment lost 6 bases, leaving 4 bases of the junction unmatched. The CDR3 consists of 12 residues. Study observations and caveats: From baseline, blood top tumor clonotypes peaked at 2 weeks post-radiation.

This receptor was obtained from a middle-aged man with renal cell carcinoma. This material consisted of blood, taken from a patient whose treatment included radiotherapy and nephrectomy. The chain uses TRBV12-5 and TRBJ2-4; the match to TRBD2 covers 7 bases. In DNA form, the CDR3 reads TGTGCTAGTGGGCCGGGAGGTTACATTCAGTACTTC. Its protein is CASGPGGYIQYF. Full variable domain (rest looked up from reference TRBV12-5 and TRBJ2-4): DARVTQTPRHKVTEMGQEVTMRCQPILGHNTVFWYRQTMMQGLELLAYFRNRAPLDDSGMPKDRFSAEMPDATLATLKIQPSEPRDSAVYFCASGPGGYIQYFGAGTRLSVL.